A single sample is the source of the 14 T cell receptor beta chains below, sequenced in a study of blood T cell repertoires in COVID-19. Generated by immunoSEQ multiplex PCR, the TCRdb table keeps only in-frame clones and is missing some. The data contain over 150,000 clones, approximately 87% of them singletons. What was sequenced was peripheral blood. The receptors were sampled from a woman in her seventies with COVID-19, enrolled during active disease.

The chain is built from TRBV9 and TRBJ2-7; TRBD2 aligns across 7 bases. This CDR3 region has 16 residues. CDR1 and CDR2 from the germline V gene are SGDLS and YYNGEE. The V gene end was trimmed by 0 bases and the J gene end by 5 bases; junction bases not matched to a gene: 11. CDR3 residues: CASSVGPSGNPHEQYF. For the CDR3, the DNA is TGTGCCAGCAGCGTAGGACCGAGCGGGAACCCCCACGAGCAGTACTTC.

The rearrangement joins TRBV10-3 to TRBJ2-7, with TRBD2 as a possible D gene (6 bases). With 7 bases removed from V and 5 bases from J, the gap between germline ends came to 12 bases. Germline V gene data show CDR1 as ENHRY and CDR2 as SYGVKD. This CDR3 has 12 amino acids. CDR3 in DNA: TGTGCCATCACCGGCGGCGGGGACGAGCAGTACTTC. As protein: CAITGGGDEQYF.

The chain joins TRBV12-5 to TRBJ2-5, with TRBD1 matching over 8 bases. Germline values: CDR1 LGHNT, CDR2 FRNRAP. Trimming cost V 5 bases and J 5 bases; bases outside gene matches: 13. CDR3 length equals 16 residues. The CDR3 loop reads CASGLMDRVRGETQYF. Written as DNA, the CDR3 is TGTGCTAGTGGTCTGATGGACAGGGTGCGGGGCGAGACCCAGTACTTC.

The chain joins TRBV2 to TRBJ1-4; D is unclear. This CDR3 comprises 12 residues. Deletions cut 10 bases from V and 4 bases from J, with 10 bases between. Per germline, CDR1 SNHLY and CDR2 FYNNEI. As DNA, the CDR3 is TGTGCCAACTCAGGTGTTAATGAAAAACTGTTTTTT. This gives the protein CANSGVNEKLFF.

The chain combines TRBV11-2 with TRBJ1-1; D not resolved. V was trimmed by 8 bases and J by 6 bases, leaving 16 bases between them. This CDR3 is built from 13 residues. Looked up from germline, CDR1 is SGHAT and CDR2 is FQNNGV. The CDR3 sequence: CASAVGWAAEAFF. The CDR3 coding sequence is TGTGCCAGCGCCGTCGGTTGGGCCGCTGAAGCTTTCTTT.

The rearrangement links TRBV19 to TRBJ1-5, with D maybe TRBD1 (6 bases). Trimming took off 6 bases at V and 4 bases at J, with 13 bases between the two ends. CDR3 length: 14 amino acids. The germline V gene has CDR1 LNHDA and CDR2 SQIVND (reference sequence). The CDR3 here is CASRLDSGNQPQHF. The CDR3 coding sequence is TGTGCCAGTAGACTGGACAGCGGAAATCAGCCCCAGCATTTT.

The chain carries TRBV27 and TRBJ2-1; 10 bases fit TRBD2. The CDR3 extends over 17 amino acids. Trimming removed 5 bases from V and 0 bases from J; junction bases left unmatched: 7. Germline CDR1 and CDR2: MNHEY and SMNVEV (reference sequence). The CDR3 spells CASSPSSSGSSYNEQFF. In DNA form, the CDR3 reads TGTGCCAGCAGTCCGAGCTCTAGCGGGAGCTCCTACAATGAGCAGTTCTTC.

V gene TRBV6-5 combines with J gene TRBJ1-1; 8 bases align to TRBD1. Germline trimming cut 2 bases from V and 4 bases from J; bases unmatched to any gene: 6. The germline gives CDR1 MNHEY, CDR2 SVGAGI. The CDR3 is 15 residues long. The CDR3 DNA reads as TGTGCCAGCAGTTACCCCCTGGACAGGGCCACTGAAGCTTTCTTT. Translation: CASSYPLDRATEAFF.

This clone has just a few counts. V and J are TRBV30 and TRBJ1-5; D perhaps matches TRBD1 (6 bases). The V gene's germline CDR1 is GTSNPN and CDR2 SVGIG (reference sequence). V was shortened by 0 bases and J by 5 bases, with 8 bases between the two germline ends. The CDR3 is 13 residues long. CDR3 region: CAWSVDSDQPQHF. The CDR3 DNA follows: TGTGCCTGGAGTGTGGACAGCGATCAGCCCCAGCATTTT.

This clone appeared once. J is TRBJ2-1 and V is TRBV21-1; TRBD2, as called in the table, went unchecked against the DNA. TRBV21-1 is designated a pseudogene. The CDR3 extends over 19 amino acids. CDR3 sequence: CASSKARAGASITYNEQFF. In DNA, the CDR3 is TGTGCCAGCAGCAAAGCACGGGCGGGGGCTTCGATCACCTACAATGAGCAGTTCTTC.

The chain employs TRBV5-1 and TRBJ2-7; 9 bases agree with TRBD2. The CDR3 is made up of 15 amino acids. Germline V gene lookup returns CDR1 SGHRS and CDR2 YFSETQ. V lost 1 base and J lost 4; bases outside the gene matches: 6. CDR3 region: CASSLRREGPYEQYF. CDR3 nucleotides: TGCGCCAGCAGCTTGAGGCGGGAGGGCCCATACGAGCAGTACTTC.

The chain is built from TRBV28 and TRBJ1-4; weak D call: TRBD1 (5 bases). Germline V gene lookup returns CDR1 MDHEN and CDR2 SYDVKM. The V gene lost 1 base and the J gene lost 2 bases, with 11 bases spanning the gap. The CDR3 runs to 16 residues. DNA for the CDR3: TGTGCCAGCAGTTTATTTGGGGCAGGTACTAATGAAAAACTGTTTTTT. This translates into CASSLFGAGTNEKLFF. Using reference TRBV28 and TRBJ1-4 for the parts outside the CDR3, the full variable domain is DVKVTQSSRYLVKRTGEKVFLECVQDMDHENMFWYRQDPGLGLRLIYFSYDVKMKEKGDIPEGYSVSREKKERFSLILESASTNQTSMYLCASSLFGAGTNEKLFFGSGTQLSVL.

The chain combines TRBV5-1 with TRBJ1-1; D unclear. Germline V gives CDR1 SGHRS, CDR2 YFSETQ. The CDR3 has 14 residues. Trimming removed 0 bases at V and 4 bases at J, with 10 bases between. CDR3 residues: CASSLGRVGTEAFF. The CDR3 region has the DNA TGCGCCAGCAGCTTGGGGAGGGTTGGCACTGAAGCTTTCTTT.

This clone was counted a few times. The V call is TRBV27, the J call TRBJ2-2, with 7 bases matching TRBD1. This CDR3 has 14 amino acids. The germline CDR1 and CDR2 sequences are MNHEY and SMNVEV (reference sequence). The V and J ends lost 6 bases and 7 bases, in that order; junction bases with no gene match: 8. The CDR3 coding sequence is TGTGCCAGCAGGAGACAGGGTCCAAACGGGGAGCTGTTTTTT. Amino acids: CASRRQGPNGELFF.